This TCR beta chain was sequenced during a study of shared clonotypes between healthy human individuals. Study overall: The cohort had a couple of women and a few men, ages 18 to 49.

General study findings and limits: Some clonotypes were shared by all four sorted-subset donors, while others were not shared. The non-shared ones had lower generation probabilities than the shared ones.

Naive CD8 populations comprised CD45RO-negative cells positively selected for CCR7, excluding terminally differentiated effector memory CD45RA+ cells. Clones were sequenced by immunoSEQ multiplex PCR, and TCRdb holds only the in-frame ones, with some missing. The table has about 870,000 clones, over 90% seen once. Trimming took 3 bases from V and 8 from J, leaving 17 bases between them. The germline V gene has CDR1 MNHNS and CDR2 SASEGT. This CDR3 comprises 15 residues. On this clone itself: Antigen: not known.

The sequencing input was naive CD8+ T cells sorted from blood. The TCR originated in a young man in good health. V gene TRBV6-1 combines with J gene TRBJ2-1, with a possible D match to TRBD1 (5 bases). The CDR3 coding sequence is TGTGCCAGCAGTGAGTTACCAGGGCCTGGGGATGAGCAGTTCTTC. It codes for CASSELPGPGDEQFF.